Described below is a single T cell receptor (beta chain) sequence and its context. Libraries were prepared by immunoSEQ multiplex PCR; TCRdb keeps only in-frame clonotypes and omits some of them. Altogether under 200,000 clones are present, about three quarters being singletons, with the ten largest covering around 8.1%. These data belong to a study of blood T cell repertoires in COVID-19. This CDR3 comprises 14 residues. Trimming took 4 bases from V and 0 from J; bases not matched to a gene: 1. Germline CDR1 and CDR2: MNHEY and SVGAGI. The receptor comes from a man aged 55 to 70 with acute or convalescent COVID-19. The chain uses TRBV6-5 and TRBJ2-7; 9 nucleotides align to TRBD2. Material for sequencing was peripheral blood. This CDR3 reads CASSSGLASYEQYF. The CDR3 nucleotides are TGTGCCAGCAGTTCGGGACTAGCCTCCTACGAGCAGTACTTC.